This T cell receptor beta chain appears in the sequencing data of a study of blood T cell repertoires in COVID-19. The protocol was immunoSEQ multiplex PCR, while the TCRdb copy is restricted to in-frame clones and leaves out a portion. The table includes about 310,000 clones, nearly 90% detected once. After removal of 0 bases from V and 4 bases from J, the junction contained 2 bases not matched to a gene. Germline values: CDR1 KGHSH, CDR2 LQKENI. CDR3 length: 14 residues. Source material: peripheral blood. The TCR originated in a woman between 40 and 55 years old with COVID-19, enrolled during active disease. The rearrangement links TRBV18 to TRBJ2-7; 8 bases are a match to TRBD1. CDR3 protein: CASSPPGQAYEQYF. The CDR3 DNA follows: TGTGCCAGCTCACCACCGGGACAGGCGTACGAGCAGTACTTC. Variable domain in full (rest from reference TRBV18 and TRBJ2-7): NAGVMQNPRHLVRRRGQEARLRCSPMKGHSHVYWYRQLPEEGLKFMVYLQKENIIDESGMPKERFSAEFPKEGPSILRIQQVVRGDSAAYFCASSPPGQAYEQYFGPGTRLTVT.